This T cell receptor (beta chain) was obtained from a study of T-cell memory formation after mild COVID-19. Study conclusions and caveats: CD4+ contracting clones were mainly CM and EM; CD8+ ones, EMRA. For second-wave clones that peaked at day 37, SARS-CoV-2 specificity went unverified. Day 15 to 85 contractors were CD4/CD8 balanced; later expanders leaned CD4+.

This clonotype has just a few counts. Its target is unknown. J was trimmed by 2 bases and V by 2 bases; bases with no gene match: 14. Germline CDR1 is MNHEY and CDR2 is SVGAGI. The CDR3 spans 18 residues. TCRdb used MiXCR to reprocess the 5' RACE reads, holding one entry per CDR3 protein. The sample yields 400,000 to 500,000 distinct CDR3 sequences, around 20% seen once. Material for sequencing was PBMCs or a T cell subset sorted from them (not recorded which). The genes are TRBV6-5 and TRBJ2-7; 8 bases map to TRBD2. The TCR was taken from an adult woman who had mild COVID-19 (a few samples of this study predate the infection). Cell type and time point are not known. As DNA, the CDR3 is TGTGCCAGCAGTTACAGGGCGCCTACTACTAGCGGACCCTACGAGCAGTACTTC. It is translated as CASSYRAPTTSGPYEQYF.